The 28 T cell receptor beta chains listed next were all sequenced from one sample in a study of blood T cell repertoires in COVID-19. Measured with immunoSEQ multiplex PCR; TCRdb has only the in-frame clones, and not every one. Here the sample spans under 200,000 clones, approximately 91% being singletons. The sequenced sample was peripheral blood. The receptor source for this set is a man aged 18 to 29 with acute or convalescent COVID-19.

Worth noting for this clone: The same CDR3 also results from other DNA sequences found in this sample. CDR3 sequence: CASSLEGGTEAFF. The CDR3, as DNA: TGTGCCAGCAGCTTAGAAGGAGGGACTGAAGCTTTCTTT. The chain combines TRBV7-9 with TRBJ1-1; D is ambiguous. Trimming took 1 base from V and 5 from J, leaving 8 bases between them. The CDR3 is 13 residues long. CDR1 SEHNR and CDR2 FQNEAQ come from the germline V gene (reference sequence).

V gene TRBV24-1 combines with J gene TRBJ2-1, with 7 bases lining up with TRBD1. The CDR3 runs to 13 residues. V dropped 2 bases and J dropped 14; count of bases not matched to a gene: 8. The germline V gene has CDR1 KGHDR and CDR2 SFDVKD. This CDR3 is CATSDSPGRGKFF. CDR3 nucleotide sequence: TGTGCCACCAGTGATTCCCCGGGCAGGGGGAAGTTCTTC.

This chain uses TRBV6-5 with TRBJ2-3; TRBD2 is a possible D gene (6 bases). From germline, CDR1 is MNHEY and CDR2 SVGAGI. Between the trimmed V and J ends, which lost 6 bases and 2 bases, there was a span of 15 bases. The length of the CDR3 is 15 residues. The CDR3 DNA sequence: TGTGCCAGCAGCCGCGGGGTAGTGCTCACAGATACGCAGTATTTT. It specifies CASSRGVVLTDTQYF.

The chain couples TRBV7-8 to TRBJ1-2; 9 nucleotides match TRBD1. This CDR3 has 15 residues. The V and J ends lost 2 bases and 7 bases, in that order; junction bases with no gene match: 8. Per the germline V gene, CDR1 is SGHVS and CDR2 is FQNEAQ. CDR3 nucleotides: TGTGCCAGCAGCTTACGGGACAGGGCAGATGGTGGCTACACCTTC. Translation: CASSLRDRADGGYTF.

In nucleotides, the CDR3 is TGTGCCATCAGTGGGTCATCCGGGACAGGGGGGGCAGGGTACTTC. Translation gives CAISGSSGTGGAGYF. The rearrangement joins TRBV10-3 to TRBJ2-7, with 11 bases that match TRBD1. With 4 bases clipped from V and 12 bases from J, the junction kept 14 bases outside the gene matches. The CDR3 runs 15 residues. The V gene's germline CDR1 is ENHRY and CDR2 SYGVKD.

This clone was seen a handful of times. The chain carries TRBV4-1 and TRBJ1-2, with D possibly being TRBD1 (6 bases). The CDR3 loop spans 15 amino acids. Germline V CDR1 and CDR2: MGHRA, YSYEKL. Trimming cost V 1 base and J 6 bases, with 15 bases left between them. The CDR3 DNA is TGCGCCAGCAGCCAAGTCAAGGGGGAGCACGATGGCTACACCTTC. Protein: CASSQVKGEHDGYTF.

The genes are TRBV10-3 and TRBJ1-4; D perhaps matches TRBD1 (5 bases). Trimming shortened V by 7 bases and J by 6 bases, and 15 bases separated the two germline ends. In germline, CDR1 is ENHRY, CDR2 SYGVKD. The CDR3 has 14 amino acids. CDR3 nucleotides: TGTGCCATCACTTACCCATTGACAGATGAAAAACTGTTTTTT. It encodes CAITYPLTDEKLFF.

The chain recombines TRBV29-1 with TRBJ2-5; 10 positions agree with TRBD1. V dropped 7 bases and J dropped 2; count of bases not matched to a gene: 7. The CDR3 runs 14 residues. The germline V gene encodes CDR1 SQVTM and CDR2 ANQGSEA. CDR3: CSGKDRGRQETQYF. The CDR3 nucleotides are TGCAGCGGAAAGGACAGGGGGAGACAAGAGACCCAGTACTTC.

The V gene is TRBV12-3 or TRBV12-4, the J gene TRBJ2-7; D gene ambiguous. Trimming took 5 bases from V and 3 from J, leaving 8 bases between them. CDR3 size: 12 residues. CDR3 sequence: CASSPTYYEQYF. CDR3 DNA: TGTGCCAGCAGTCCCACCTACTACGAGCAGTACTTC.

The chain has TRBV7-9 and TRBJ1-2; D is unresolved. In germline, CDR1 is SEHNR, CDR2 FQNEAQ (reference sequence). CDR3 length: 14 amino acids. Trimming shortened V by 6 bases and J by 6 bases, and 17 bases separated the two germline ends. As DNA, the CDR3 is TGTGCCAGCAGTAAGGCTGACTCCGTTAATGGCTACACCTTC. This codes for CASSKADSVNGYTF.

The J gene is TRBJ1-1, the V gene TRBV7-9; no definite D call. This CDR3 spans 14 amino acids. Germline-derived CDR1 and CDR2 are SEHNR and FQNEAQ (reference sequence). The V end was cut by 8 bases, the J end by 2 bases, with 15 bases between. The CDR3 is CASRIFQDNTEAFF. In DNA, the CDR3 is TGTGCCAGCCGAATTTTCCAGGATAACACTGAAGCTTTCTTT.

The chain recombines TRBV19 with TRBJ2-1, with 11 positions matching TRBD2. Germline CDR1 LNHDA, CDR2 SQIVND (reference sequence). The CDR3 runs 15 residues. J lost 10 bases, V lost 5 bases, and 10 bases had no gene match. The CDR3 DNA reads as TGTGCCAGTAGTCCATCGGGCGGGACTAGCGGAGAGCAGTTCTTC. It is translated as CASSPSGGTSGEQFF.

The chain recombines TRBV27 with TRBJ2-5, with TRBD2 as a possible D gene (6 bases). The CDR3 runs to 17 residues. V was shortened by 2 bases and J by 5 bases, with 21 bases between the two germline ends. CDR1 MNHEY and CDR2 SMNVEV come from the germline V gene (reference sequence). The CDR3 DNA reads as TGTGCCAGCAGTTTAAGGTCTAATTTGGAGGGTTACGAGACCCAGTACTTC. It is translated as CASSLRSNLEGYETQYF.

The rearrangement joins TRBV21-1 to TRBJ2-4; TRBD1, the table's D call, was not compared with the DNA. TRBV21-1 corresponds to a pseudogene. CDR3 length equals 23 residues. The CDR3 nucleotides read TGTGCCAGCAGCGGGCCTAGGGGGTCTATGGGTCAGGGCCCCTTCCTAGCCAAAAACATTCAGTACTTC. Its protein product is CASSGPRGSMGQGPFLAKNIQYF.

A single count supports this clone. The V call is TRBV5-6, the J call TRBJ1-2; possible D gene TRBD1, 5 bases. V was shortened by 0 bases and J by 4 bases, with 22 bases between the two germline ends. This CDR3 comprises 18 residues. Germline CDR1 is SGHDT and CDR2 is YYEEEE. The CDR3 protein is CASSLAVLTGSRPYGYTF. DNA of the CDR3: TGTGCCAGCAGCTTGGCGGTGCTAACAGGCTCCCGTCCCTATGGCTACACCTTC.

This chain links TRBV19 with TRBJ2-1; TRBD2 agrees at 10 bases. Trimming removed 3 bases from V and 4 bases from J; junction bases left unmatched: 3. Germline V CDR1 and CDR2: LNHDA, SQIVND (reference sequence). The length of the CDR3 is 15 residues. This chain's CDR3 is CASSMTSGYYNEQFF. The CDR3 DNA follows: TGTGCCAGTAGTATGACTAGCGGGTATTACAATGAGCAGTTCTTC.

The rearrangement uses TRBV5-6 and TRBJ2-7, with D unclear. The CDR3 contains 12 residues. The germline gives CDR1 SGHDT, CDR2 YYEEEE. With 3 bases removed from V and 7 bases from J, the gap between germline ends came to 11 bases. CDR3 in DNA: TGTGCCAGCAGCTGGGCCCTGTCAGAGCAGTACTTC. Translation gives CASSWALSEQYF.

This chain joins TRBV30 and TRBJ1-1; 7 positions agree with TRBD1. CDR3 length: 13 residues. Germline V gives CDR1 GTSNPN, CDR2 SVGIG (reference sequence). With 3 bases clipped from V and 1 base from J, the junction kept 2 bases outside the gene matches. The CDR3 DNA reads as TGTGCCTGGAGCGGGACAGCGAACACTGAAGCTTTCTTT. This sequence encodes CAWSGTANTEAFF.

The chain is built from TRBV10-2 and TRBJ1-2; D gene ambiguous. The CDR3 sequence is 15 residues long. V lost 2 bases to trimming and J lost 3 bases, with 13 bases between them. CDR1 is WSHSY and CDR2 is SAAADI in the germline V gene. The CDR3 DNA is TGCGCCAGCAGTGAGCCCCAAGGCGGGGACTATGGCTACACCTTC. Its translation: CASSEPQGGDYGYTF.

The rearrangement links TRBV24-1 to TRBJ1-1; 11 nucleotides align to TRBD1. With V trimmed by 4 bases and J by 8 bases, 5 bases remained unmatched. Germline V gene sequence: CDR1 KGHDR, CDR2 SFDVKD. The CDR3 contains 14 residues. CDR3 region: CATSDSDRGPEAFF. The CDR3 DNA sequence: TGTGCCACCAGTGACTCGGACAGGGGGCCCGAAGCTTTCTTT.

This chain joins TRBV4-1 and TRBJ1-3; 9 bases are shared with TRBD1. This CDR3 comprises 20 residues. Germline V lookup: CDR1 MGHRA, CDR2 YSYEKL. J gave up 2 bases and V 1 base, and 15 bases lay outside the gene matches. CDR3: CASSQVIYTGTGIAGNTIYF. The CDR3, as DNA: TGCGCCAGCAGCCAAGTGATCTACACCGGGACAGGGATCGCTGGAAACACCATATATTTT.

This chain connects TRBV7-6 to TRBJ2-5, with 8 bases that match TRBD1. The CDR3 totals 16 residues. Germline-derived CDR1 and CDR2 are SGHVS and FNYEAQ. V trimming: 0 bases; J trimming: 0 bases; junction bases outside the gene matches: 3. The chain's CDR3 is CASSLAEQGDQETQYF. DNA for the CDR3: TGTGCCAGCAGCTTAGCAGAACAGGGGGACCAAGAGACCCAGTACTTC.

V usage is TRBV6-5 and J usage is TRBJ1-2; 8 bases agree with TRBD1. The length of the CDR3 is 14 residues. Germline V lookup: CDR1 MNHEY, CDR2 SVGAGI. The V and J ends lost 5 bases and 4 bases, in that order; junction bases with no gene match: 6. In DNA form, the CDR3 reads TGTGCCAGCAGTAAGGGACAGGCTTCCTATGGCTACACCTTC. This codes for CASSKGQASYGYTF.

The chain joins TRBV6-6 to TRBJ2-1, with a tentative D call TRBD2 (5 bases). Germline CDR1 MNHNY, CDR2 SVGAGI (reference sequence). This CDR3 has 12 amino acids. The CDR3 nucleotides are TGTCAAAGCGGAGACCCCTACAATGAGCAGTTCTTC. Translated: CQSGDPYNEQFF.

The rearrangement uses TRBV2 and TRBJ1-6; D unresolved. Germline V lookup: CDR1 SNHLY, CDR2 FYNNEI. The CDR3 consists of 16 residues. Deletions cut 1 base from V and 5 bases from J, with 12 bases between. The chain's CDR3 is CASSEGPRRDNSPLHF. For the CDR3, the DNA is TGTGCCAGCAGTGAAGGTCCGAGACGGGATAATTCACCCCTCCACTTT.

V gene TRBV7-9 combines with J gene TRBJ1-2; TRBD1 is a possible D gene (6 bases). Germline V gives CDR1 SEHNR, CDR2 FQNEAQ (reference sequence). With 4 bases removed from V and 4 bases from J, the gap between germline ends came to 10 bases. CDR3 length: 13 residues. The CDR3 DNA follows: TGTGCCAGCAGCTATGGACAGACCTATGGCTACACCTTC. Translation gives CASSYGQTYGYTF.

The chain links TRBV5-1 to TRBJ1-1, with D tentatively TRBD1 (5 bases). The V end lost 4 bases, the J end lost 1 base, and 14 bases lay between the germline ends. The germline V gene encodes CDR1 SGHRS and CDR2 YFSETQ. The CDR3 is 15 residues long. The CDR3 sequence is CASSLAGTWNTEAFF. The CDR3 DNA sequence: TGCGCCAGCAGCCTAGCCGGGACTTGGAACACTGAAGCTTTCTTT.

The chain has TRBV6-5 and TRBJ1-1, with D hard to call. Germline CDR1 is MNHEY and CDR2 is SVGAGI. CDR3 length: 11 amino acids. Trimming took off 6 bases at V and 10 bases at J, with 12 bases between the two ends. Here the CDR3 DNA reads TGTGCCAGCAGCTCCCTGGCGGGAGCTTTCTTT. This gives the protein CASSSLAGAFF.